This T cell receptor beta chain was identified during a study of blood T cell repertoires in COVID-19. Authors' processing steps: Amplification of reference gene primers provided the estimated nucleated cell counts. Measured with immunoSEQ multiplex PCR; TCRdb has only the in-frame clones, and not every one. Clone size and the V and J calls come from that table; the DNA yielded D and trimming. Of about 190,000 clones listed, 60% to 80% are singletons. Germline V lookup: CDR1 SGHTS, CDR2 YDEGEE. This CDR3 contains 15 residues. The V end lost 0 bases, the J end lost 5 bases, and 12 bases lay between the germline ends.

The rearrangement joins TRBV5-8 to TRBJ1-5; D is unresolved. The TCR comes from a man in his 60s with active or convalescent COVID-19. The specimen sequenced was peripheral blood. The CDR3 region has the DNA TGTGCCAGCAGCTTGGGTTTCGGGGAACATCAGCCCCAGCATTTT. It codes for CASSLGFGEHQPQHF.